A selection of T cell receptor beta chains follows, all from one sample in a study of T cell repertoires in cytomegalovirus infection. TCRdb re-called the reads with MiXCR, one entry per CDR3 protein. The table lists about 680,000 distinct CDR3 sequences, roughly 24% of them singletons. Sequencing input: CD8+ T cells from PBMCs. The origin of the receptors is a human donor in good health (CMV status not recorded). Some clones in this sample may be carry-over from other donors' samples. Both conserved end residues are part of each CDR3. D genes are given only for firm matches. For some rows the clone size is stated as once, few or many, or as a class when expanded; others skip it.

V: TRBV10-3
J: TRBJ2-2
size: NA
D: NA
CDR3: CAISDEDTYTGELFF
DNA: TGTGCCATCAGTGACGAGGACACGTACACCGGGGAGCTGTTTTTT

V: TRBV29-1
J: TRBJ1-6
size: NA
D: NA
CDR3: CSLIPGRFNSPLHF
DNA: TGCAGCCTTATCCCGGGACGGTTTAATTCACCCCTCCACTTT

V: TRBV28
J: TRBJ2-3
size: few
D: NA
CDR3: CASSLRRQVADTQYF
DNA: TGTGCCAGCAGTTTGAGGAGACAGGTTGCAGATACGCAGTATTTT

V: TRBV7-9
J: TRBJ2-2
size: many
D: NA
CDR3: CASSLQGPPTGELFF
DNA: TGTGCCAGCAGCTTACAGGGTCCACCGACCGGGGAGCTGTTTTTT

V: TRBV14
J: TRBJ2-5
size: NA
D: TRBD1
CDR3: CASSETGGQQETQYF
DNA: TGTGCCAGCAGCGAGACAGGGGGCCAACAAGAGACCCAGTACTTC

V: TRBV29-1
J: TRBJ1-1
size: few
D: NA
CDR3: CSIIQEWNTEAFF
DNA: TGCAGCATAATACAGGAATGGAACACTGAAGCTTTCTTT

V: TRBV28
J: TRBJ2-3
size: NA
D: NA
CDR3: CASSTGRGRTDTQYF
DNA: TGTGCCAGCAGCACCGGGCGGGGCCGCACAGATACGCAGTATTTT

V: TRBV7-6
J: TRBJ2-1
size: many
D: NA
CDR3: CASSLSSGLSSYNEQFF
DNA: TGTGCCAGCAGCTTGTCTTCGGGACTCAGCTCCTACAATGAGCAGTTCTTC

V: TRBV2
J: TRBJ1-3
size: NA
D: NA
CDR3: CASSGSRVGNTIYF
DNA: TGTGCCAGCAGTGGGTCAAGGGTGGGAAACACCATATATTTT

V: TRBV7-2
J: TRBJ1-1
size: NA
D: TRBD1
CDR3: CASSSRQGTEAFF
DNA: TGTGCCAGCAGCTCCCGACAGGGCACTGAAGCTTTCTTT

V: TRBV7-9
J: TRBJ2-2
size: NA
D: NA
CDR3: CASGSGTGELFF
DNA: TGTGCCAGCGGTTCGGGCACCGGGGAGCTGTTTTTT

V: TRBV29-1
J: TRBJ2-7
size: few
D: NA
CDR3: CSVVDNSYEQYF
DNA: TGCAGCGTTGTGGACAACTCCTACGAGCAGTACTTC

V: TRBV10-3
J: TRBJ2-3
size: few
D: TRBD2
CDR3: CAIREAGGNAGTQYF
DNA: TGTGCCATCAGGGAAGCGGGGGGAAACGCGGGTACGCAGTATTTT

V: TRBV7-9
J: TRBJ2-1
size: many
D: TRBD1
CDR3: CASRVRDRGLNEQFF
DNA: TGTGCCAGCAGAGTTCGGGACAGGGGGCTGAATGAGCAGTTCTTC

V: TRBV7-9
J: TRBJ2-2
size: NA
D: NA
CDR3: CASSMPGGQVNTGELFF
DNA: TGTGCCAGCAGCATGCCGGGGGGACAGGTGAACACCGGGGAGCTGTTTTTT

V: TRBV30
J: TRBJ2-4
size: NA
D: TRBD2
CDR3: CAWGPGLAGQEGKNIQYF
DNA: TGTGCCTGGGGTCCGGGACTAGCGGGCCAAGAGGGCAAAAACATTCAGTACTTC

V: TRBV28
J: TRBJ2-4
size: NA
D: NA
CDR3: CASSSGWGLAKNIQYF
DNA: TGTGCCAGCAGTTCGGGTTGGGGCCTAGCCAAAAACATTCAGTACTTC

V: TRBV7-9
J: TRBJ2-1
size: few
D: TRBD1
CDR3: CASSPRRDREDNEQFF
DNA: TGTGCCAGCAGCCCTAGACGGGACAGGGAAGACAATGAGCAGTTCTTC

V: TRBV12-3/TRBV12-4
J: TRBJ1-1
size: few
D: NA
CDR3: CVSSLDSGTEAFF
DNA: TGTGTCAGCAGTTTAGACTCGGGGACTGAAGCTTTCTTT

V: TRBV6-2/TRBV6-3
J: TRBJ2-5
size: NA
D: NA
CDR3: CASSLGDTYFQETQYF
DNA: TGTGCCAGCAGTTTGGGGGACACCTACTTCCAAGAGACCCAGTACTTC

V: TRBV6-2/TRBV6-3
J: TRBJ1-2
size: once
D: TRBD1
CDR3: CATTGVDGYTF
DNA: TGTGCCACGACAGGGGTGGATGGCTACACCTTC

V: TRBV7-2
J: TRBJ2-7
size: few
D: NA
CDR3: CASSFGGRFYEQYF
DNA: TGTGCCAGCAGCTTTGGGGGGCGGTTTTACGAGCAGTACTTC

V: TRBV4-2
J: TRBJ2-2
size: NA
D: NA
CDR3: CASSLFNGELFF
DNA: TGTGCCAGCAGCCTCTTCAACGGGGAGCTGTTTTTT

V: TRBV4-1
J: TRBJ2-2
size: NA
D: NA
CDR3: CASSPSTGTWNTGELFF
DNA: TGCGCCAGCAGCCCTTCTACCGGGACATGGAACACCGGGGAGCTGTTTTTT

V: TRBV7-3
J: TRBJ2-2
size: NA
D: NA
CDR3: CASSSLDYTGELFF
DNA: TGTGCCAGCAGCTCCCTAGATTACACCGGGGAGCTGTTTTTT

V: TRBV28
J: TRBJ1-1
size: NA
D: NA
CDR3: CASRDGGRTTEAFF
DNA: TGTGCCAGCAGGGACGGGGGGCGGACCACTGAAGCTTTCTTT

V: TRBV28
J: TRBJ1-6
size: many
D: NA
CDR3: CASSPVTGGDNSPLHF
DNA: TGTGCCAGCAGTCCCGTAACAGGCGGTGACAATTCACCCCTCCACTTT

V: TRBV12-3/TRBV12-4
J: TRBJ2-1
size: NA
D: NA
CDR3: CASRGVSGGAYNEQFF
DNA: TGTGCCAGCAGGGGGGTATCAGGGGGGGCCTACAATGAGCAGTTCTTC

V: TRBV6-5
J: TRBJ2-2
size: NA
D: NA
CDR3: CASSIRGVDTGELFF
DNA: TGTGCCAGCAGTATCAGGGGAGTTGACACCGGGGAGCTGTTTTTT

V: TRBV7-6
J: TRBJ1-1
size: many
D: TRBD1
CDR3: CASLGQGTEAFF
DNA: TGTGCCAGCTTGGGACAGGGGACTGAAGCTTTCTTT

V: TRBV27
J: TRBJ1-6
size: NA
D: NA
CDR3: CASSLSPLSSYNSPLHF
DNA: TGTGCCAGCAGTTTGAGTCCCCTAAGCTCCTATAATTCACCCCTCCACTTT

V: TRBV24-1
J: TRBJ2-4
size: NA
D: NA
CDR3: CATSDSKRPGNIQYF
DNA: TGTGCCACCAGTGATTCGAAAAGGCCGGGGAACATTCAGTACTTC

V: TRBV28
J: TRBJ1-6
size: few
D: TRBD1
CDR3: CASSLSGTGGAPLHF
DNA: TGTGCCAGCAGTTTAAGCGGGACAGGGGGCGCGCCCCTCCACTTT

V: TRBV25-1
J: TRBJ2-1
size: NA
D: NA
CDR3: CASSDTRWGENNEQFF
DNA: TGTGCCAGCAGTGATACGAGGTGGGGGGAGAACAATGAGCAGTTCTTC

V: TRBV27
J: TRBJ2-5
size: many
D: NA
CDR3: CASSFSKGVETQYF
DNA: TGTGCCAGCTCCTTCTCGAAAGGGGTAGAGACCCAGTACTTC

V: TRBV19
J: TRBJ2-1
size: few
D: TRBD1
CDR3: CASSPGTGATYEQFF
DNA: TGTGCCAGTAGTCCCGGAACAGGGGCGACATATGAGCAGTTCTTC

V: TRBV29-1
J: TRBJ2-7
size: few
D: NA
CDR3: CSVEEATYEQYF
DNA: TGCAGCGTTGAAGAAGCCACCTACGAGCAGTACTTC

V: TRBV7-8
J: TRBJ1-2
size: many
D: NA
CDR3: CASSPTNRPRGGYTF
DNA: TGTGCCAGCAGCCCAACGAATCGGCCGCGGGGCGGCTACACCTTC

V: TRBV24-1
J: TRBJ2-3
size: once
D: NA
CDR3: CATSGGLSTSSTDTQYF
DNA: TGTGCCACCAGTGGCGGACTTTCAACCTCTAGCACAGATACGCAGTATTTT

V: TRBV10-3
J: TRBJ2-3
size: many
D: NA
CDR3: CAISETVTDTQYF
DNA: TGTGCCATCAGTGAGACAGTCACAGATACGCAGTATTTT